This paragraph reports one T cell receptor beta chain. The assay was immunoSEQ multiplex PCR, and TCRdb's table has in-frame clones only and misses some. Among some 28,000 clones listed, around 80% were seen once. This entry is derived from a study of high-grade serous ovarian cancer treatment subgroups. The tumor samples were collected prior to definitive surgery or chemotherapy. The TCR comes from a human donor with high-grade serous ovarian cancer. Material for sequencing was tumor tissue.

Written as DNA, the CDR3 is TGTGCCAGCAGAAAACTAGGAGAGGGAAATTACGAGCAGTACTTC. Translated, it gives CASRKLGEGNYEQYF. This chain joins TRBV27 and TRBJ2-7; tentatively, D is TRBD2 (5 bases). The CDR3 covers 15 residues. V lost 6 bases and J 4 bases, leaving 19 bases between the germline ends. Germline V gives CDR1 MNHEY, CDR2 SMNVEV (reference sequence).